This T cell receptor (beta chain) was recorded in a study of cytomegalovirus exposure and HLA in healthy donors. Study-level information: Assignment to the Caucasian-associated ancestry cluster applied to around 82% of the 350 to 500 genotyped donors. General study points: Cytomegalovirus-associated status was assigned to 164 TCR beta chains. Reports described diagnosis of cytomegalovirus status by the classifier as highly specific and sensitive.

V lost 2 bases to trimming and J lost 7 bases; unmatched junction nucleotides: 10. The CDR3 is 16 residues long. Germline CDR1 is SGHTA and CDR2 is FQGNSA. On this clone itself: Antigen specificity is unknown.

The PCR made use of 60 Vbeta and 13 Jbeta primers. Clones were read by immunoSEQ multiplex PCR, and TCRdb kept only the in-frame ones, dropping some. Of under 150,000 clones in the sample, 70% to 80% are singletons; the top ten hold approximately 1.8%. This TCR came from a woman between 45 and 65 years old in good health and CMV-seronegative. The specimen was PBMCs. The J gene is TRBJ2-1, the V gene TRBV7-2; 8 nucleotides line up with TRBD2. The CDR3 DNA is TGTGCCAGCAGCTTAAATGTAGGACTAGCATTAAATGAGCAGTTCTTC. It translates to CASSLNVGLALNEQFF.